This T cell receptor beta chain was observed in a study of CD8+CD57+ T cells in acquired aplastic anemia. TCR beta VDJ and CDR3 were profiled, and genomic DNA was the template. MiXCR, run by TCRdb on the reads, gives a single entry per CDR3 protein. Altogether over 150,000 distinct CDR3 sequences are present, around 60% being singletons, with the ten largest covering approximately 46%. Patients selected for sequencing had displayed CD8+CD57+ cell expansion by flow cytometry. No therapy had been given to the patients at the time of blood sampling. V lost 2 bases to trimming and J lost 0 bases, with 11 bases between them. CDR1 and CDR2 (germline): MNHEY, SMNVEV (reference sequence). The CDR3 is made up of 16 amino acids.

This clonotype was obtained from a human donor with aplastic anemia. Sequencing was done on a sample of sorted CD4+, CD8+, or CD8+CD57+ T cells (not recorded which) from PBMCs. V and J are TRBV27 and TRBJ1-5; D may be TRBD1 (5 bases). CDR3 DNA sequence: TGTGCCAGCAGTTTAGGGGGACTTTATAGCAATCAGCCCCAGCATTTT. Its translation: CASSLGGLYSNQPQHF.